Reported below is one T cell receptor beta chain. Germline V lookup: CDR1 MGHRA, CDR2 YSYEKL. The CDR3 totals 13 residues. V lost 2 bases, J lost 7 bases, and 4 bases stayed unmatched. The entry originates in a study of blood T cell repertoires in COVID-19. Study processing details: Amplifying reference gene primers gave estimates of nucleated cell counts. Clones were sequenced by immunoSEQ multiplex PCR, and TCRdb holds only the in-frame ones, with some missing. The V and J calls and clone size are taken from that table; D and trimming were inferred from the DNA. Found here are fewer than 500,000 clones, nearly 90% of them singletons; the top ten hold roughly 2%.

The clonotype originates from a woman under 30 with acute COVID-19. V is TRBV4-1 and J is TRBJ1-1; 7 nucleotides agree with TRBD1. The sequenced sample consisted of PBMCs or T cells enriched from blood (not recorded which). CDR3 protein: CASSQTRDSEAFF. The CDR3 DNA follows: TGCGCCAGCAGCCAAACAAGGGACAGTGAAGCTTTCTTT.